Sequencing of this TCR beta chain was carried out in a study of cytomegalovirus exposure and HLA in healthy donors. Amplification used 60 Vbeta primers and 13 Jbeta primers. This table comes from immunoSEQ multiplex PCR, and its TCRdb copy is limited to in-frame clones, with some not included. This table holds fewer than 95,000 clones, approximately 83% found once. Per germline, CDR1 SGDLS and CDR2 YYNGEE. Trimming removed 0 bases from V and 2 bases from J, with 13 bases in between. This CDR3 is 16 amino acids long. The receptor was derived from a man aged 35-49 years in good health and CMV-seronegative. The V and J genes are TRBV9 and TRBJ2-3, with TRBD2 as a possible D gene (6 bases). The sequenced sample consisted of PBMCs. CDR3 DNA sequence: TGTGCCAGCAGCGTAGTCGCGGGGCAATCCACAGATACGCAGTATTTT. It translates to CASSVVAGQSTDTQYF.